This entry is about one T cell receptor beta chain. Trimming cost V 3 bases and J 7 bases, with 21 bases left between them. The CDR3 covers 15 residues. Per germline, CDR1 SQVTM and CDR2 ANQGSEA. This record comes from a study of blood T cell repertoires in COVID-19. Assay: immunoSEQ multiplex PCR; the TCRdb copy retains only in-frame clones and omits some. The sample comprises fewer than 250,000 clones, about 87% of which are singletons, and around 2.6% rests with the top ten. Categorization into cohorts depended on clinical history that participants reported. The source of this sequence is a woman aged 30 to 39 with acute COVID-19. Sequenced material: PBMCs or T cells enriched from blood (not recorded which). The V call is TRBV29-1, the J call TRBJ1-1; a weak D match, TRBD1 (6 bases). CDR3 in amino acids: CSVELEGAGDYEAFF. CDR3 DNA sequence: TGCAGCGTTGAGCTGGAAGGGGCAGGGGATTATGAAGCTTTCTTT.